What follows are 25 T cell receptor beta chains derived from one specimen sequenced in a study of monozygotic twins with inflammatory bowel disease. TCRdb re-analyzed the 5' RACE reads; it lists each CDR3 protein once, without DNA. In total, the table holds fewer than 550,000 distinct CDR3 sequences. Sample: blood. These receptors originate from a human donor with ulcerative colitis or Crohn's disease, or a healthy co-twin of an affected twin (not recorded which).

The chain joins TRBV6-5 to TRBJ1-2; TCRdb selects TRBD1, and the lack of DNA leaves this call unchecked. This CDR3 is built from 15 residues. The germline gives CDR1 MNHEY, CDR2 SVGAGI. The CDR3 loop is CASSYSLTGGSGYTF.

The CDR3 sequence is CASSPTRGVTGELFF. The J gene is TRBJ2-2, the V gene TRBV11-2. The CDR3 is made up of 15 amino acids. From germline, CDR1 is SGHAT and CDR2 FQNNGV. The full variable domain, completed using reference TRBV11-2 and TRBJ2-2, is EAGVAQSPRYKIIEKRQSVAFWCNPISGHATLYWYQQILGQGPKLLIQFQNNGVVDDSQLPKDRFSAERLKGVDSTLKIQPAKLEDSAVYLCASSPTRGVTGELFFGEGSRLTVL.

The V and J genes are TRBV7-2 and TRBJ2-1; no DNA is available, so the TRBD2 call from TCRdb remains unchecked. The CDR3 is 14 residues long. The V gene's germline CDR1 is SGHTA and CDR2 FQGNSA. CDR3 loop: CATGGGTSYNEQFF. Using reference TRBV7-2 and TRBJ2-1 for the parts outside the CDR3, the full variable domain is GAGVSQSPSNKVTEKGKDVELRCDPISGHTALYWYRQSLGQGLEFLIYFQGNSAPDKSGLPSDRFSAERTGGSVSTLTIQRTQQEDSAVYLCATGGGTSYNEQFFGPGTRLTVL.

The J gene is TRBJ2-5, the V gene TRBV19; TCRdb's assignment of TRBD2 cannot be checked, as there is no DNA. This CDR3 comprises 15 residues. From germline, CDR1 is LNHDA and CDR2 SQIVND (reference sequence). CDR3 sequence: CASSIGGRAAETQYF.

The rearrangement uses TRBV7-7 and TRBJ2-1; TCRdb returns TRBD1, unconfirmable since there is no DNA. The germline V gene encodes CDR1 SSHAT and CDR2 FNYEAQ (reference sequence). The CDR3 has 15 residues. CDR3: CASSLVGAGYNEQFF.

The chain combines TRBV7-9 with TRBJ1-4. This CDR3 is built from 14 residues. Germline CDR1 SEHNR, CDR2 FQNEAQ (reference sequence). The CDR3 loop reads CASSVSAVNEKLFF. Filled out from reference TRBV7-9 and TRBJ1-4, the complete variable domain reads DTGVSQNPRHKITKRGQNVTFRCDPISEHNRLYWYRQTLGQGPEFLTYFQNEAQLEKSRLLSDRFSAERPKGSFSTLEIQRTEQGDSAMYLCASSVSAVNEKLFFGSGTQLSVL.

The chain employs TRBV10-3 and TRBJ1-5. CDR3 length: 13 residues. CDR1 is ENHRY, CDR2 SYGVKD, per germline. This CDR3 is CAIGPDRNQPQHF.

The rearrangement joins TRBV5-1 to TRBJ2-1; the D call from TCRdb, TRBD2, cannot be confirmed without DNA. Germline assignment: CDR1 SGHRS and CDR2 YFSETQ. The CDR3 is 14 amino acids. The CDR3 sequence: CASSATSGIDEQFF.

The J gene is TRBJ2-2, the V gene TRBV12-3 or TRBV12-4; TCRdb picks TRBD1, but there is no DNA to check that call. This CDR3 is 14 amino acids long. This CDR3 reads CASSFNRDTGELFF.

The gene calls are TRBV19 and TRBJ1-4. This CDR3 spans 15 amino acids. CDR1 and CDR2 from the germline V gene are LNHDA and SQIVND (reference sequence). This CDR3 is CASNDLNGANEKLFF. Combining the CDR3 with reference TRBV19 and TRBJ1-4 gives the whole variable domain DGGITQSPKYLFRKEGQNVTLSCEQNLNHDAMYWYRQDPGQGLRLIYYSQIVNDFQKGDIAEGYSVSREKKESFPLTVTSAQKNPTAFYLCASNDLNGANEKLFFGSGTQLSVL.

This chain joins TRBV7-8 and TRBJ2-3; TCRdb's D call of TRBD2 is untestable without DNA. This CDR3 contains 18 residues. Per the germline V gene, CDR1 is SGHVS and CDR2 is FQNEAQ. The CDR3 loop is CASSPRTSGRAATDTQYF.

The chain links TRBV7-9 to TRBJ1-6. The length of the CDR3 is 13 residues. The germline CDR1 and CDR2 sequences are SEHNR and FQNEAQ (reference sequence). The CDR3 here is CASSANIGSPLHF.

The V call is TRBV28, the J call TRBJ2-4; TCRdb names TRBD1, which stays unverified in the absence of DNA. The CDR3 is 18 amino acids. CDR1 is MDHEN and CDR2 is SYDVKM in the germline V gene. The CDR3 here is CASSLSGTGVGGKNIQYF.

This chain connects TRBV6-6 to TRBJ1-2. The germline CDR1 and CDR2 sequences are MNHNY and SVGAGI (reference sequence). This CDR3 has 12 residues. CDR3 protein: CASSQKDYGYTF.

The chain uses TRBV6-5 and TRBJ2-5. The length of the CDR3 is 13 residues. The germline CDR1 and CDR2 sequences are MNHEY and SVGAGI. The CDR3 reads CATSWRPWETQYF.

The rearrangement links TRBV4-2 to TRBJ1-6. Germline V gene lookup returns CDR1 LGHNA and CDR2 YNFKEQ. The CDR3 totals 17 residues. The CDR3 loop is CASSQEKGGTYNSPLHF.

The CDR3 loop is CSAWALAGALDTQYF. This chain links TRBV20-1 with TRBJ2-3; lacking DNA, the TRBD2 call made by TCRdb goes unchecked. Germline-derived CDR1 and CDR2 are DFQATT and SNEGSKA (reference sequence). The CDR3 length is 15 residues.

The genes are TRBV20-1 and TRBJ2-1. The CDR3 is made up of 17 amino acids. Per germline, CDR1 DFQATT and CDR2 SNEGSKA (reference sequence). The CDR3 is CSARDPSRGSSYNEQFF.

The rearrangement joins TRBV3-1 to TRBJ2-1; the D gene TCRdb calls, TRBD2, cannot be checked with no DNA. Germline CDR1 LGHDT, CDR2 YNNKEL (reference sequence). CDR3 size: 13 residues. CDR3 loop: CASSQETSSEQFF.

The CDR3 spells CASSQEGAVQGYEQYF. V is TRBV4-1 and J is TRBJ2-7; TCRdb reports TRBD2, a call that lacks DNA to check it against. CDR3 length equals 16 residues. Germline values: CDR1 MGHRA, CDR2 YSYEKL.

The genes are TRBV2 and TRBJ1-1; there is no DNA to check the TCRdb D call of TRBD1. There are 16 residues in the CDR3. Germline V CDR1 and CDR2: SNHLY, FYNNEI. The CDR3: CASSQYRTGRRTEAFF.

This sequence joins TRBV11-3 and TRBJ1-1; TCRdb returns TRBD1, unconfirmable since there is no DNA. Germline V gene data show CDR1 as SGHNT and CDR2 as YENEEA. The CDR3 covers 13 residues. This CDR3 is CASSWDIGTEAFF.

The CDR3 loop is CSVDGTGGQETQYF. The V gene is TRBV29-1, the J gene TRBJ2-5; the TCRdb call, TRBD1, lacks DNA for checking. The germline V gene encodes CDR1 SQVTM and CDR2 ANQGSEA. The CDR3 is made up of 14 amino acids. The full variable domain, rest sourced from reference TRBV29-1 and TRBJ2-5, is SAVISQKPSRDICQRGTSLTIQCQVDSQVTMMFWYRQQPGQSLTLIATANQGSEATYESGFVIDKFPISRPNLTFSTLTVSNMSPEDSSIYLCSVDGTGGQETQYFGPGTRLLVL.

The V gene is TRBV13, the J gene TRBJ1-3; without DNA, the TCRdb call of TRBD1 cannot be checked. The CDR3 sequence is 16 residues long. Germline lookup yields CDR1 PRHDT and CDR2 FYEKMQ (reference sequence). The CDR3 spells CASSGTGRYSGNTIYF.

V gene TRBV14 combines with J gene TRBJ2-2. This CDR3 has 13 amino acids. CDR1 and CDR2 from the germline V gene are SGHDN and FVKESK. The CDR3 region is CASSQELTGELFF.